These 13 T cell receptor beta chains were all obtained from the same sample, sequenced in a study of beta chain features in type 1 diabetes. Sequenced material consisted of expressed TCRB transcripts (all of the isolated RNA was reverse transcribed). Clones were read by immunoSEQ multiplex PCR, and TCRdb kept only the in-frame ones, dropping some. The data contain 150,000 to 160,000 clones, around 10% of them singletons. The sequencing input was central memory CD4+ T cells from blood. These TCRs come from a man younger than 35 in good health.

Comment on this clone: The sample carries other DNA sequences with the same CDR3. The J gene is TRBJ2-6, the V gene TRBV4-2, with 7 bases identical to TRBD1. From germline, CDR1 is LGHNA and CDR2 YNFKEQ. With V trimmed by 0 bases and J by 4 bases, 0 bases remained unmatched. CDR3 size: 15 residues. For the CDR3, the DNA is TGTGCCAGCAGCCAAGACAGGGGGGGGGCCAACGTCCTGACTTTC. Translation: CASSQDRGGANVLTF.

This clone was counted between two and nine times. The chain employs TRBV29-1 and TRBJ1-3; a weak D match, TRBD1 (5 bases). The V and J ends lost 6 bases and 3 bases respectively, with 9 bases between them. This CDR3 has 12 residues. Germline CDR1 reads SQVTM; CDR2 reads ANQGSEA. As DNA, the CDR3 is TGCAGCGTCTGGACAAATGGAAACACCATATATTTT. It translates to CSVWTNGNTIYF.

This chain joins TRBV30 and TRBJ1-1, with 8 bases matching TRBD1. V trimming: 3 bases; J trimming: 5 bases; junction bases outside the gene matches: 8. This CDR3 contains 14 residues. Germline V gene data show CDR1 as GTSNPN and CDR2 as SVGIG (reference sequence). The CDR3 DNA reads as TGTGCCTGGAGCTCGACAGGGGCCTATACTGAAGCTTTCTTT. Amino acids: CAWSSTGAYTEAFF.

This clone was counted a few times. The genes are TRBV7-9 and TRBJ1-1; D not resolved. There are 13 residues in the CDR3. Trimming took off 2 bases at V and 3 bases at J, with 7 bases between the two ends. Germline loops: CDR1 SEHNR, CDR2 FQNEAQ (reference sequence). CDR3 amino acids: CASSLREHTEAFF. The CDR3 DNA follows: TGTGCCAGCAGCTTACGGGAACACACTGAAGCTTTCTTT.

This clone was seen ten or more times. Other DNA variants within this sample encode the same CDR3. The chain links TRBV20-1 to TRBJ1-3, with D uncertain. V gave up 2 bases and J gave up 4 bases, with 3 bases separating them. Germline-derived CDR1 and CDR2 are DFQATT and SNEGSKA (reference sequence). The CDR3 loop spans 11 amino acids. This CDR3 reads CSARTGNTIYF. In DNA, the CDR3 is TGCAGTGCTAGAACCGGAAACACCATATATTTT.

Only a few counts were recorded for this clone. The chain employs TRBV4-1 and TRBJ1-2, with 10 bases fitting TRBD1. Germline-derived CDR1 and CDR2 are MGHRA and YSYEKL. This CDR3 is built from 15 residues. V shed 3 bases and J 7 bases; nucleotides not matched to a gene: 8. The CDR3 bases are TGCGCCAGCAGCCAGACCGGGACAGGGGCTGGTGGCTACACCTTC. This translates into CASSQTGTGAGGYTF.

This clone was picked up many times. The rearrangement uses TRBV5-1 and TRBJ2-7; tentatively, D is TRBD2 (6 bases). This CDR3 is built from 13 residues. The V gene lost 3 bases and the J gene lost 6 bases, with 13 bases spanning the gap. Germline V CDR1 and CDR2: SGHRS, YFSETQ. The CDR3 bases are TGCGCCAGCAGCTCACTAGCTGAAGTCGAGCAGTACTTC. Translation: CASSSLAEVEQYF.

The table lists this clone with a few counts. This chain joins TRBV4-3 and TRBJ2-1; 10 positions match TRBD1. Germline CDR1 is LGHNA and CDR2 is YSLEER. V gave up 0 bases and J gave up 6 bases; unmatched junction bases: 8. The CDR3 is 17 residues long. This CDR3 is CASSQELTGGASNEQFF. CDR3 in DNA: TGCGCCAGCAGCCAAGAGTTGACAGGGGGCGCAAGCAATGAGCAGTTCTTC.

Only a few counts were recorded for this clone. The rearrangement joins TRBV30 to TRBJ2-1; 10 nucleotides line up with TRBD2. CDR1 and CDR2 from the germline V gene are GTSNPN and SVGIG (reference sequence). The CDR3 loop spans 14 amino acids. V was pared by 3 bases and J by 4 bases, with 3 bases of the junction left unmatched. This chain's CDR3 is CAWRRAGGYNEQFF. The CDR3 coding sequence is TGTGCCTGGAGAAGAGCGGGGGGGTACAATGAGCAGTTCTTC.

There are a few counts of this clone. This chain links TRBV7-2 with TRBJ2-1; 11 bases are shared with TRBD1. J was trimmed by 9 bases and V by 2 bases; bases with no gene match: 12. The CDR3 spans 17 residues. Germline values: CDR1 SGHTA, CDR2 FQGNSA. The CDR3 DNA follows: TGTGCCAGCAGCTTACGGTACCTTGGGACAGGGGGTCGTGAGCAGTTCTTC. It translates to CASSLRYLGTGGREQFF.

The sample holds many counts of this clone. This rearrangement joins TRBV19 to TRBJ2-4; D possibly matches TRBD1 or TRBD2 (6 bases each). V was pared by 3 bases and J by 0 bases, with 18 bases between. Germline CDR1 and CDR2: LNHDA and SQIVND (reference sequence). The CDR3 sequence is 18 residues long. CDR3 loop: CASSIGGRQAIAKNIQYF. DNA of the CDR3: TGTGCCAGTAGTATTGGGGGGCGACAGGCGATAGCCAAAAACATTCAGTACTTC.

The chain has TRBV5-1 and TRBJ1-2; 9 bases line up with TRBD1. The CDR3 spans 16 residues. Trimming at V came to 4 bases and at J to 6 bases, leaving 13 bases not matched to a gene. Looked up from germline, CDR1 is SGHRS and CDR2 is YFSETQ. The CDR3 spells CASSPTGTGNQDGYTF. CDR3 nucleotides: TGCGCCAGCAGCCCAACCGGGACAGGGAATCAAGATGGCTACACCTTC.

The chain employs TRBV5-4 and TRBJ2-5; 9 nucleotides line up with TRBD1. Trimming cost V 5 bases and J 5 bases; bases outside gene matches: 7. CDR3 length equals 14 residues. CDR1 is SGHNT, CDR2 YYREEE, per germline (reference sequence). This CDR3 reads CASSTTGGDETQYF. For the CDR3, the DNA is TGTGCCAGCAGTACCACAGGGGGCGATGAGACCCAGTACTTC.